This T cell receptor (beta chain) comes out of a study of radiotherapy plus CTLA-4 blockade in lung cancer. Study summary: An objective response was seen in 15% to 20% of patients, and disease control in less than 35%. Study-wide results and limits: Researchers report tumor-derived TCR clones expanding in blood after radiotherapy plus ipilimumab.

On this clone itself: Its matching antigen is unknown. Other DNA variants within this sample encode the same CDR3.

Here immunoSEQ multiplex PCR was the method, and the copy in TCRdb shows in-frame clones only, minus some. The sample lists approximately 94,000 clones; roughly 80% were seen once. Focal radiation and CTLA-4 blockade (ipilimumab) were tested in chemo-refractory metastatic non-small-cell lung cancer patients. V was clipped by 3 bases and J by 1 base; unmatched bases: 16. The CDR3 runs to 19 residues. Germline V gene sequence: CDR1 MDHEN, CDR2 SYDVKM. The source was peripheral blood, collected from a patient treated with radiotherapy plus ipilimumab. This TCR was sampled from a human donor with non-small cell lung cancer that progressed on radiotherapy plus ipilimumab. The V gene is TRBV28, the J gene TRBJ1-1, with 8 bases that match TRBD1. DNA of the CDR3: TGTGCCAGCAGTTTCCACGGAACAGGGGGATATGTTGGGAACACTGAAGCTTTCTTT. Its translation is CASSFHGTGGYVGNTEAFF.